This T cell receptor (beta chain) appears in the sequencing data of a study of tumor T cells in aggressive B-cell lymphoma. Between the trimmed V and J ends, which lost 3 bases and 5 bases, there was a span of 6 bases. Germline V gives CDR1 SGHAT, CDR2 FQNNGV. The CDR3 covers 12 residues. Sequencing used immunoSEQ multiplex PCR; TCRdb keeps in-frame clones, though not all of them. The sample holds a few thousand clones; about three quarters are singletons and the top ten take 7.4%. The TCR sequence derives from an adult with diffuse large B cell lymphoma. The rearrangement links TRBV11-2 to TRBJ2-3; D unclear. Sequenced: tumor tissue. CDR3 in amino acids: CASSLVGDTQYF. The CDR3 DNA follows: TGTGCCAGCAGCTTGGTCGGAGATACGCAGTATTTT.